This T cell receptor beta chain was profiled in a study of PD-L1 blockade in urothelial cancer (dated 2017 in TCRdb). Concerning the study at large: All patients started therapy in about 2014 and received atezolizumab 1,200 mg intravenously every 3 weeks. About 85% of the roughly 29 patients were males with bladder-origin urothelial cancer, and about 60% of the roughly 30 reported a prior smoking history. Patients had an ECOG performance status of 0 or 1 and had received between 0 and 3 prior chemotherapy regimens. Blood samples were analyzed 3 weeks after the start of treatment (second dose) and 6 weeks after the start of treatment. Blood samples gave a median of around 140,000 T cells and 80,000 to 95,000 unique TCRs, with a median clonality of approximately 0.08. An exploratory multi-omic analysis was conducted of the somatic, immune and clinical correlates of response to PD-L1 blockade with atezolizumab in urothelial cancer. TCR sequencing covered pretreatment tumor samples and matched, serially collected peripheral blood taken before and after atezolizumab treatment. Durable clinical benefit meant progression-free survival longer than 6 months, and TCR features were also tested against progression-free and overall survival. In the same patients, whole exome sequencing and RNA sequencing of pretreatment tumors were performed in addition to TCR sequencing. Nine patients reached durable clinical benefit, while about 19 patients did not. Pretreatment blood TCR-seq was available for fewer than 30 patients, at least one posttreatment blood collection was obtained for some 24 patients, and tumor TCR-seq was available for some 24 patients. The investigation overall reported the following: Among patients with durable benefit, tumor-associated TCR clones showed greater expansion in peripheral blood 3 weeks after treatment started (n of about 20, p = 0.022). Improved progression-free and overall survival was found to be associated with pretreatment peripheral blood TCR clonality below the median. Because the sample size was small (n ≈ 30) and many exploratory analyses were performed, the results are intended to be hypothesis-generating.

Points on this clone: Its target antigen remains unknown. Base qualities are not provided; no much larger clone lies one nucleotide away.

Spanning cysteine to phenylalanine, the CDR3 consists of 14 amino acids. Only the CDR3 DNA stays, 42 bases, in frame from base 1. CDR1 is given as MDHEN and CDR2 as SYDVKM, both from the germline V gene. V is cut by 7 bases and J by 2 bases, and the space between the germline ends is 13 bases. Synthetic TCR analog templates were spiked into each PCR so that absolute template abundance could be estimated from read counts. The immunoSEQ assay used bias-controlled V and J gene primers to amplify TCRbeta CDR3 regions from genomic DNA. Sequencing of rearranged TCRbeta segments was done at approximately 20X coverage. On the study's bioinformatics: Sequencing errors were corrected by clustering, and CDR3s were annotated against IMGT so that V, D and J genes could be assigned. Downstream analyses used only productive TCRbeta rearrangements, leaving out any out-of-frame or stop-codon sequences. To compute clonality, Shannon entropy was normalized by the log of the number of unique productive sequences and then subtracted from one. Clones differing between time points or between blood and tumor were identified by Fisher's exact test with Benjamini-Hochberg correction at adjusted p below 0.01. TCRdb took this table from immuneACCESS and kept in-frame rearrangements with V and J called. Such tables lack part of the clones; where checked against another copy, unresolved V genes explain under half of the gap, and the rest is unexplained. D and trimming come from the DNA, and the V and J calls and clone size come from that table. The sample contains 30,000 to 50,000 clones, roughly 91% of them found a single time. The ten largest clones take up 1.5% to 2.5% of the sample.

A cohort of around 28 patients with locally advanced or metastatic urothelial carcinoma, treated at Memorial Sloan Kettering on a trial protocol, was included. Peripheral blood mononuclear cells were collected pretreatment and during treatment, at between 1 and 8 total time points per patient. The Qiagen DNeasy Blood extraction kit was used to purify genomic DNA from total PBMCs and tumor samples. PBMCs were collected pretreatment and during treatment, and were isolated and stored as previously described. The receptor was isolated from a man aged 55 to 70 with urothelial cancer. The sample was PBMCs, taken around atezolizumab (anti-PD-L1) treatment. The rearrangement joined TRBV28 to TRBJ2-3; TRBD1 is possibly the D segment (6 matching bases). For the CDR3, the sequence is CASTDSLNTDTQYF. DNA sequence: TGTGCCAGCACGGACAGCTTGAACACAGATACGCAGTATTTT.